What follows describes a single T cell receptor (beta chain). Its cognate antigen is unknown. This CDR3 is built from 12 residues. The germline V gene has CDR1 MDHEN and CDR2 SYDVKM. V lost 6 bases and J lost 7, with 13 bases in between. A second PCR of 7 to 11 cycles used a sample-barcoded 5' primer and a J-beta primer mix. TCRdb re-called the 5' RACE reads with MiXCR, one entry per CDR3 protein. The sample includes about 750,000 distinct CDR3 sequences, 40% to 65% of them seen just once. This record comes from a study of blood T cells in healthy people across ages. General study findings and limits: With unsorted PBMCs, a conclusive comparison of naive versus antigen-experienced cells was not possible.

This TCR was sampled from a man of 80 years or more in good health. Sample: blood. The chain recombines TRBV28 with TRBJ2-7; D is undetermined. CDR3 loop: CASRDPMGEQYF. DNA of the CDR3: TGTGCCAGCAGGGACCCCATGGGGGAGCAGTACTTC.